This entry is about one T cell receptor (beta chain). The sample is drawn from a study of T cell changes during pregnancy in multiple sclerosis. The V gene's germline CDR1 is SGHVS and CDR2 FQNEAQ. CDR3 length: 19 residues. Germline trimming cut 1 base from V and 2 bases from J; bases unmatched to any gene: 5. The assay was immunoSEQ multiplex PCR, and TCRdb's table has in-frame clones only and misses some. Here the sample spans roughly 69,000 clones, approximately 90% being singletons. Sequenced material: peripheral blood, taken after pregnancy. The source of this sequence is a female donor with multiple sclerosis, enrolled in a pregnancy study. The rearrangement joins TRBV7-8 to TRBJ2-1, with 16 bases matching TRBD2. CDR3 residues: CASSLGDGTSGRAYNEQFF. CDR3 DNA: TGTGCCAGCAGCTTAGGAGACGGGACTAGCGGGAGGGCCTACAATGAGCAGTTCTTC.